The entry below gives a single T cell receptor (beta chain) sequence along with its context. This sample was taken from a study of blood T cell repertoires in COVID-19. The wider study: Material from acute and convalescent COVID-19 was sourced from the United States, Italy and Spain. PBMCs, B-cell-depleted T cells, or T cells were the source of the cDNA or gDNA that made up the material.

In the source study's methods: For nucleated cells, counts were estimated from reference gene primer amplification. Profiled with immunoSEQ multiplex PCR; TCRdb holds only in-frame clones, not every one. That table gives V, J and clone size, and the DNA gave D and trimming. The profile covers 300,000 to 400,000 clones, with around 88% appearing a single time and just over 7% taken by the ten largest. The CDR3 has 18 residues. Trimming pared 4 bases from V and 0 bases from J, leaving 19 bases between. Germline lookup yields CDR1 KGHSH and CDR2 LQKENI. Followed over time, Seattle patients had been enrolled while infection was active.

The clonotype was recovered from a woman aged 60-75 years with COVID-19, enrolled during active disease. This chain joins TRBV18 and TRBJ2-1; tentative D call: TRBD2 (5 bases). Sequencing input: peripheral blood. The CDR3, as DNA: TGTGCCAGCTCACTCAATCGGGCAGTTCGGGGCTCCTACAATGAGCAGTTCTTC. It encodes CASSLNRAVRGSYNEQFF.